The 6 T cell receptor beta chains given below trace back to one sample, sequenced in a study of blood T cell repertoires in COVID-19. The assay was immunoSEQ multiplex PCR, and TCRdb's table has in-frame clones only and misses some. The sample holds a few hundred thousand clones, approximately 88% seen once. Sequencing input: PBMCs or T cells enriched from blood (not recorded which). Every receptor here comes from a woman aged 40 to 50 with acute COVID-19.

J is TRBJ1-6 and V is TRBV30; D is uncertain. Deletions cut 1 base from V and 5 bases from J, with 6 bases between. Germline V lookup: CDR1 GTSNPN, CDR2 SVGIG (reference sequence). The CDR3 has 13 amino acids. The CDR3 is CAWSAGDNSPLHF. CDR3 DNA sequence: TGTGCCTGGAGTGCCGGGGATAATTCACCCCTCCACTTT. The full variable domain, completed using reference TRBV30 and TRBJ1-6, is SQTIHQWPATLVQPVGSPLSLECTVEGTSNPNLYWYRQAAGRGLQLLFYSVGIGQISSEVPQNLSASRPQDRQFILSSKKLLLSDSGFYLCAWSAGDNSPLHFGNGTRLTVT.

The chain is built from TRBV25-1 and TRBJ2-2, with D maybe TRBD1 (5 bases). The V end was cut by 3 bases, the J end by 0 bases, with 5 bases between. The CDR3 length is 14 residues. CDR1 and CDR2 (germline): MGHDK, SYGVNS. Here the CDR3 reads CASSETANTGELFF. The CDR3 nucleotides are TGTGCCAGCAGTGAGACAGCGAACACCGGGGAGCTGTTTTTT.

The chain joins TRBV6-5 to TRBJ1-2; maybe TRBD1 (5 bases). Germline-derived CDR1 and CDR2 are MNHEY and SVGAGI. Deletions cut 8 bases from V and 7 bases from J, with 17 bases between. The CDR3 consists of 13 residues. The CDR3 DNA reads TGTGCCAGCGGGGGAGGGTTTGTTGGTGGCTACACCTTC. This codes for CASGGGFVGGYTF.

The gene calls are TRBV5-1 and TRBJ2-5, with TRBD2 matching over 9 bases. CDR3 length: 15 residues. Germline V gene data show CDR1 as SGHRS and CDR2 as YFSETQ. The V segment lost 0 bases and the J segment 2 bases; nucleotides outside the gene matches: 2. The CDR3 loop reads CASSLALAGQETQYF. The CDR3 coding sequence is TGCGCCAGCAGCTTGGCACTAGCGGGTCAAGAGACCCAGTACTTC.

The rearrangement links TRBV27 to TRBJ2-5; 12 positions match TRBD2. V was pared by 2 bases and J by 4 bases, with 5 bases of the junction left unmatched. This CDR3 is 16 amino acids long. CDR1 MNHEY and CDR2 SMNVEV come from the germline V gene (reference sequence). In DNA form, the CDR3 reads TGTGCCAGCAGTTTACTAGCGGGAGGGCCCCGAGAGACCCAGTACTTC. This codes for CASSLLAGGPRETQYF.

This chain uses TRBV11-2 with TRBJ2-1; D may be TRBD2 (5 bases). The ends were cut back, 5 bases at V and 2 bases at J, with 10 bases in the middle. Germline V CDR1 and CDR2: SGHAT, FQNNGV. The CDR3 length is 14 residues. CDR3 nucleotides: TGTGCCAGCAGCGCCACCGGGGCCTACAATGAGCAGTTCTTC. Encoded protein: CASSATGAYNEQFF.